Presented here are 32 T cell receptor beta chains from one specimen sequenced in a study of monozygotic twins with inflammatory bowel disease. TCRdb re-called the 5' RACE reads, yielding one record per CDR3 amino acid sequence without DNA. The data show 310,000 or so distinct CDR3 sequences, and the top ten clones hold 2% to 2.5%. Source material: blood. These receptors were taken from a human donor with ulcerative colitis or Crohn's disease, or a healthy co-twin of an affected twin (not recorded which).

This chain joins TRBV6-5 and TRBJ2-2; lacking DNA, the TRBD2 call made by TCRdb goes unchecked. CDR1 MNHEY and CDR2 SVGAGI come from the germline V gene. The length of the CDR3 is 18 residues. The CDR3: CASSYSSGLARKTGELFF.

The chain employs TRBV5-5 and TRBJ2-3. This CDR3 is built from 15 residues. Germline-derived CDR1 and CDR2 are SGHKS and YYEKEE (reference sequence). CDR3: CASSLGGRYTDTQYF.

V usage is TRBV10-3 and J usage is TRBJ1-1. The CDR3 extends over 16 amino acids. Germline values: CDR1 ENHRY, CDR2 SYGVKD. The CDR3: CAISESIPAMNTEAFF.

V and J are TRBV30 and TRBJ2-1. CDR1 and CDR2 (germline): GTSNPN, SVGIG (reference sequence). The length of the CDR3 is 13 residues. CDR3 sequence reads: CAWSVRPYNEQFF. Full variable domain (outside the CDR3, taken from reference TRBV30 and TRBJ2-1): SQTIHQWPATLVQPVGSPLSLECTVEGTSNPNLYWYRQAAGRGLQLLFYSVGIGQISSEVPQNLSASRPQDRQFILSSKKLLLSDSGFYLCAWSVRPYNEQFFGPGTRLTVL.

The chain combines TRBV28 with TRBJ2-7; the D call of TRBD1 rests on TCRdb alone, since no DNA is present to check it. CDR1 and CDR2 from the germline V gene are MDHEN and SYDVKM. The CDR3 covers 15 residues. CDR3 loop: CASNGGNRGRQEQYF.

The gene calls are TRBV29-1 and TRBJ2-7; TCRdb lists TRBD1, though no DNA is available to test this call. Germline V CDR1 and CDR2: SQVTM, ANQGSEA. CDR3 length equals 14 residues. The CDR3 region is CSVRTGASSGEQYF.

This sequence joins TRBV9 and TRBJ1-3; TCRdb names TRBD1, which stays unverified in the absence of DNA. The CDR3 is 18 residues long. Germline V gene lookup returns CDR1 SGDLS and CDR2 YYNGEE. The CDR3 reads CASSVPLRSSGTGNTIYF.

The V and J genes are TRBV7-9 and TRBJ1-5; TCRdb reports TRBD1, a call that lacks DNA to check it against. CDR1 is SEHNR and CDR2 is FQNEAQ in the germline V gene (reference sequence). This CDR3 is built from 14 residues. CDR3 residues: CASSLDVGDQPQHF.

V and J are TRBV5-1 and TRBJ2-7; TCRdb indicates TRBD2, and absent DNA this call remains unverified. Germline loops: CDR1 SGHRS, CDR2 YFSETQ. The CDR3 is 13 residues long. CDR3 loop: CASSLGEAYEQYF.

V usage is TRBV10-3 and J usage is TRBJ2-7; TCRdb picks TRBD1, but there is no DNA to check that call. CDR1 ENHRY and CDR2 SYGVKD come from the germline V gene. The CDR3 totals 13 residues. The CDR3 loop reads CAITNRVSYEQYF.

This chain uses TRBV7-2 with TRBJ2-6. CDR1 is SGHTA, CDR2 FQGNSA, per germline. The CDR3 is 17 residues long. The CDR3 spells CASSASRRSSGANVLTF.

The J gene is TRBJ2-2, the V gene TRBV7-2; checking the TCRdb D call of TRBD2 is not possible without DNA. The germline V gene has CDR1 SGHTA and CDR2 FQGNSA. This CDR3 has 15 residues. The CDR3 loop reads CASSRRVAITGELFF.

This chain's CDR3 is CATSRDRQGTNTIYF. J is TRBJ1-3 and V is TRBV15; TCRdb indicates TRBD1, and absent DNA this call remains unverified. Per the germline V gene, CDR1 is LNHNV and CDR2 is YYDKDF (reference sequence). CDR3 length: 15 residues.

The chain employs TRBV30 and TRBJ2-1; TCRdb's D call, TRBD1, is unchecked because there is no DNA. CDR3 length equals 13 residues. Germline CDR1 GTSNPN, CDR2 SVGIG (reference sequence). CDR3: CAWDGQNYNEQFF.

The chain recombines TRBV7-3 with TRBJ1-1; the TCRdb call, TRBD1, lacks DNA for checking. The CDR3 runs to 14 residues. CDR1 is SGHTA and CDR2 is FQGTGA in the germline V gene. CDR3 sequence: CASSQDRGGTEAFF. The full variable domain, completed using reference TRBV7-3 and TRBJ1-1, is GAGVSQTPSNKVTEKGKYVELRCDPISGHTALYWYRQSLGQGPEFLIYFQGTGAADDSGLPNDRFFAVRPEGSVSTLKIQRTERGDSAVYLCASSQDRGGTEAFFGQGTRLTVV.

The V gene is TRBV29-1, the J gene TRBJ2-7; TCRdb indicates TRBD2, and absent DNA this call remains unverified. Germline V CDR1 and CDR2: SQVTM, ANQGSEA. This CDR3 is 14 amino acids long. This CDR3 is CSVRVPGGPYEQYF.

J is TRBJ2-5 and V is TRBV7-3; the TRBD1 assignment by TCRdb is unverifiable without DNA. CDR1 and CDR2 (germline): SGHTA, FQGTGA. The CDR3 loop spans 13 amino acids. CDR3 loop: CASSRGVTETQYF. The full variable domain, completed using reference TRBV7-3 and TRBJ2-5, is GAGVSQTPSNKVTEKGKYVELRCDPISGHTALYWYRQSLGQGPEFLIYFQGTGAADDSGLPNDRFFAVRPEGSVSTLKIQRTERGDSAVYLCASSRGVTETQYFGPGTRLLVL.

This CDR3 is CASSLDRGRGNTIYF. This chain links TRBV7-2 with TRBJ1-3; lacking DNA, the TRBD1 call made by TCRdb goes unchecked. The CDR3 is 15 amino acids. Germline V CDR1 and CDR2: SGHTA, FQGNSA.

The chain recombines TRBV12-3 or TRBV12-4 with TRBJ2-3; TCRdb picks TRBD2, but there is no DNA to check that call. The CDR3 runs to 16 residues. The CDR3 here is CASSLTGGGYTDTQYF.

V gene TRBV18 combines with J gene TRBJ2-5; TCRdb picks TRBD1, but there is no DNA to check that call. The CDR3 consists of 16 residues. CDR1 KGHSH and CDR2 LQKENI come from the germline V gene. CDR3 region: CASSPTTGNYQETQYF. The full variable domain, in which reference TRBV18 and TRBJ2-5 provide the parts outside the CDR3, is NAGVMQNPRHLVRRRGQEARLRCSPMKGHSHVYWYRQLPEEGLKFMVYLQKENIIDESGMPKERFSAEFPKEGPSILRIQQVVRGDSAAYFCASSPTTGNYQETQYFGPGTRLLVL.

This sequence joins TRBV5-1 and TRBJ2-5; TCRdb selects TRBD2, and the lack of DNA leaves this call unchecked. The CDR3 is 15 amino acids. Per germline, CDR1 SGHRS and CDR2 YFSETQ. The CDR3 is CASSLAGERRETQYF.

The rearrangement joins TRBV15 to TRBJ1-2; TCRdb picks TRBD1, but there is no DNA to check that call. This CDR3 is built from 16 residues. Germline values: CDR1 LNHNV, CDR2 YYDKDF (reference sequence). The CDR3 here is CATSREGTGGVYGYTF.

The rearrangement joins TRBV12-3 or TRBV12-4 to TRBJ2-1; TCRdb's assignment of TRBD1 cannot be checked, as there is no DNA. This CDR3 is 15 amino acids long. CDR3 protein: CASSLNPLLYNEQFF.

J is TRBJ2-1 and V is TRBV5-1; TCRdb picks TRBD1, but there is no DNA to check that call. This CDR3 spans 13 amino acids. Germline CDR1 reads SGHRS; CDR2 reads YFSETQ. CDR3 sequence: CASSLEMGGEQFF.

The rearrangement joins TRBV7-2 to TRBJ2-5; TCRdb's D call of TRBD2 is untestable without DNA. The CDR3 totals 15 residues. The germline CDR1 and CDR2 sequences are SGHTA and FQGNSA. The CDR3: CASSLQQALRETQYF.

V gene TRBV12-3 or TRBV12-4 combines with J gene TRBJ1-3. This CDR3 comprises 11 residues. The CDR3 loop is CASSYGDTIYF.

The rearrangement joins TRBV9 to TRBJ2-1. The CDR3 runs to 13 residues. The germline CDR1 and CDR2 sequences are SGDLS and YYNGEE. The CDR3 reads CASSVVVGLQQFF.

The chain recombines TRBV3-1 with TRBJ2-7; TCRdb lists TRBD1, though no DNA is available to test this call. CDR1 is LGHDT and CDR2 is YNNKEL in the germline V gene (reference sequence). This CDR3 is 21 amino acids long. The CDR3 loop is CASSQGVTGTVGLLSVYEQYF.

V gene TRBV20-1 combines with J gene TRBJ2-1. This CDR3 is 11 amino acids long. Germline assignment: CDR1 DFQATT and CDR2 SNEGSKA (reference sequence). CDR3 in amino acids: CSAREVPEQFF.

The rearrangement uses TRBV5-1 and TRBJ2-7; absent DNA, TCRdb's TRBD2 call cannot be checked. Germline V CDR1 and CDR2: SGHRS, YFSETQ. The CDR3 length is 17 residues. The CDR3 loop reads CASSSRTSAKSSYEQYF.

The rearrangement uses TRBV27 and TRBJ2-3; TCRdb returns TRBD2, unconfirmable since there is no DNA. The germline CDR1 and CDR2 sequences are MNHEY and SMNVEV (reference sequence). The CDR3 consists of 16 residues. CDR3: CASSSTNGGAPDTQYF.

The chain is built from TRBV4-1 and TRBJ2-1. The CDR3 is 13 amino acids. Germline-derived CDR1 and CDR2 are MGHRA and YSYEKL. Here the CDR3 reads CASSQESYNEQFF.